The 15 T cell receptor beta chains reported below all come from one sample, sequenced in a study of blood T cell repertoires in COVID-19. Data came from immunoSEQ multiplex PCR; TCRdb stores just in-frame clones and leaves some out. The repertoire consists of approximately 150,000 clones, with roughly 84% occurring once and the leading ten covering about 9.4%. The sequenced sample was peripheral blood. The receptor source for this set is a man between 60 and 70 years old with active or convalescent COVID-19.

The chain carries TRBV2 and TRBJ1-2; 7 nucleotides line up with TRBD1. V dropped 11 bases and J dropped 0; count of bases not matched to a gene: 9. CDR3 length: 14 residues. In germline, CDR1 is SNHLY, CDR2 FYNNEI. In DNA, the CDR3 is TGTGCCTACCGAGAGGGGGCATCTAACTATGGCTACACCTTC. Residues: CAYREGASNYGYTF.

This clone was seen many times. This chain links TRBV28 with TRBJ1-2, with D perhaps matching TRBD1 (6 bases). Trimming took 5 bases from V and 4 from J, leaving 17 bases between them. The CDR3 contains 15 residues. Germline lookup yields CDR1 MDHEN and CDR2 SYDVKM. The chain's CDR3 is CASSPSGQPSYGYTF. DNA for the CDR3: TGTGCCAGCAGTCCGTCTGGACAGCCCAGCTATGGCTACACCTTC.

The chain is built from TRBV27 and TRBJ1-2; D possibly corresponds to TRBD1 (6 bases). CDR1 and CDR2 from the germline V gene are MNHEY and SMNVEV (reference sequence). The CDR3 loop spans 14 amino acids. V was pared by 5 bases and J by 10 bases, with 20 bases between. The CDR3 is CASSPGRLGAFYTF. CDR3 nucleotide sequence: TGTGCCAGCAGTCCAGGACGTTTGGGGGCATTCTACACCTTC.

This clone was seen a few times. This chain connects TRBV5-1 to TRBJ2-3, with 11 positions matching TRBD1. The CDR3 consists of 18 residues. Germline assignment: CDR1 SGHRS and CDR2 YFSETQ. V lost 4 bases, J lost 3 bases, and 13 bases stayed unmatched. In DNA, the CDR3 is TGCGCCAGCAGCCGAGGGTGGACAGGGGGCGTCGGGACAGATACGCAGTATTTT. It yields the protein CASSRGWTGGVGTDTQYF.

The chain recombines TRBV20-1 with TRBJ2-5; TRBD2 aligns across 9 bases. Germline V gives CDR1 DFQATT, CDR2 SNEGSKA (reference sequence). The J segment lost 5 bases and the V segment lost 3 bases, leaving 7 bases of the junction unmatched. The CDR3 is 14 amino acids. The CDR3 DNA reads TGCAGTGCTAGTTCCAGCGGGGGGCTGGAGACCCAGTACTTC. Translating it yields CSASSSGGLETQYF.

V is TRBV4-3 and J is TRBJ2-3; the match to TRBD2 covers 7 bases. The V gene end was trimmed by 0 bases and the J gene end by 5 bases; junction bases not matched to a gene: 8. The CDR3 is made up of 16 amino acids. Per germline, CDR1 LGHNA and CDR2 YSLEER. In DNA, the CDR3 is TGCGCCAGCAGCCAAGATGGAGGCGGGAGAGGAGATACGCAGTATTTT. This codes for CASSQDGGGRGDTQYF.

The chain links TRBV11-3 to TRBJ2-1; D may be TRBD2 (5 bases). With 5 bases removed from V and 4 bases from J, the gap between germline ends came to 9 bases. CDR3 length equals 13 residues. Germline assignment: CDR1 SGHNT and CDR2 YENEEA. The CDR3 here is CASSKDFYNEQFF. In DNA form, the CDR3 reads TGTGCCAGCAGCAAGGACTTTTACAATGAGCAGTTCTTC.

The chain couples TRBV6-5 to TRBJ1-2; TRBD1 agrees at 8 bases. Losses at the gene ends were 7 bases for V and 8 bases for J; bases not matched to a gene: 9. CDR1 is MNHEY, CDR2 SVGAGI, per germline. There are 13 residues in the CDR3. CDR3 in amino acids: CASTPGQVRGYTF. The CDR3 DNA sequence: TGTGCCAGCACTCCGGGACAGGTTCGCGGCTACACCTTC.

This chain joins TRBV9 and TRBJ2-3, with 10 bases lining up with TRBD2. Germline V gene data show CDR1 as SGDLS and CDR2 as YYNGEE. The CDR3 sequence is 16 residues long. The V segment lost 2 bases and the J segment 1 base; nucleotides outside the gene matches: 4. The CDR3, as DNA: TGTGCCAGCAGCGTTAGCGGGGGGATGGGCACAGATACGCAGTATTTT. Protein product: CASSVSGGMGTDTQYF.

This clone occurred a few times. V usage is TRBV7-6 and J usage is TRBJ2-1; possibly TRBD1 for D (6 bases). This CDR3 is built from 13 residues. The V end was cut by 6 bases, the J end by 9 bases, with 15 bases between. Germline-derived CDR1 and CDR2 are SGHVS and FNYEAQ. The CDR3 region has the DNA TGTGCCAGCAGAGAAACAGGGCTTGGTGAGCAGTTCTTC. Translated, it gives CASRETGLGEQFF.

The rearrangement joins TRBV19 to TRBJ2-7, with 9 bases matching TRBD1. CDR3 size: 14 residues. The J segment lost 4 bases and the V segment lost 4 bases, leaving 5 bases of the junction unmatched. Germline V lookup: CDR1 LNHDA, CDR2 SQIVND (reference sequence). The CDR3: CASSSDRGKYEQYF. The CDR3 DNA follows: TGTGCCAGTAGTAGCGACAGGGGGAAATACGAGCAGTACTTC.

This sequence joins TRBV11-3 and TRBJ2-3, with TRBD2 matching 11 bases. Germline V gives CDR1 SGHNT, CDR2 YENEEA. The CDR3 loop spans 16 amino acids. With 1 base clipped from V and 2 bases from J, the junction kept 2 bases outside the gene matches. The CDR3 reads CASSLVTSGITDTQYF. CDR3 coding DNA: TGTGCCAGCAGCTTAGTGACTAGCGGGATCACAGATACGCAGTATTTT.

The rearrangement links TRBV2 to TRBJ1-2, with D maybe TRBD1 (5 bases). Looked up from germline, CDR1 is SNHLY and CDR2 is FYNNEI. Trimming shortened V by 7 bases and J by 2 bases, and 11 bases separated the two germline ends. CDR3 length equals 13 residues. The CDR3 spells CASKGQGNYGYTF. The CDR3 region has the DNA TGTGCCAGCAAAGGGCAGGGAAACTATGGCTACACCTTC.

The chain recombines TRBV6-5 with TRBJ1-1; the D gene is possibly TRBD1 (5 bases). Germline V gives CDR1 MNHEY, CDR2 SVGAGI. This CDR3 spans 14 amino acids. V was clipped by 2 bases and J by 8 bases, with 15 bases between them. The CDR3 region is CASSYRRGTLEAFF. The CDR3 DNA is TGTGCCAGCAGTTACCGGCGGGGGACCCTCGAAGCTTTCTTT.

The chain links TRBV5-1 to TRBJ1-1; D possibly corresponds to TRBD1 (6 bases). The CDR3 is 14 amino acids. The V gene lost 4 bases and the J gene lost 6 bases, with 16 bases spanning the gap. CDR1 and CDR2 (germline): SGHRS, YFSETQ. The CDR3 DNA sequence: TGCGCCAGCAGCACGGACAGTACGTTCGCTGAAGCTTTCTTT. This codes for CASSTDSTFAEAFF.